The rows below give T cell receptor beta chains drawn from one sample of a study of cytomegalovirus exposure and HLA in healthy donors. Repertoires were generated with immunoSEQ multiplex PCR, while TCRdb's copy carries only in-frame clones and drops some. The sample contains around 190,000 clones, around 90% of which appear only once. Specimen: PBMCs. These receptors were collected from a woman aged 18 to 35 in good health and CMV-seronegative. Each CDR3 is given with its conserved first and last residue. A D gene is named only where the DNA matches it firmly. The size field is filled for only some rows; it gives once, few, many or a size class.

v_call	j_call	d_call	clone_size	cdr3_nt	cdr3_aa
TRBV7-9	TRBJ2-1	TRBD1	once	TGTGCCAGCAGCTCCGACAGGGCAGAGTTCTTC	CASSSDRAEFF
TRBV9	TRBJ2-3	.	.	TGTGCCAGCAGCGTAAGTGGGAGCACCACAGATACGCAGTATTTT	CASSVSGSTTDTQYF
TRBV5-1	TRBJ1-2	.	.	TGCGCCAGCAGCTTGGAGAGCAGTGGGCCTCTAGGCTACACCTTC	CASSLESSGPLGYTF
TRBV29-1	TRBJ2-3	.	.	TGCAGCGTTGAGGGTGGCGGCCGCACAGATACGCAGTATTTT	CSVEGGGRTDTQYF
TRBV30	TRBJ1-1	.	.	TGTGCCTGGACCGCCGGGGAGGGGAAAGACACTGAAGCTTTCTTT	CAWTAGEGKDTEAFF
TRBV7-6	TRBJ2-2	TRBD2	.	TGTGCCAGCAGCTTGGCGACTAGCGGGGCGAACACCGGGGAGCTGTTTTTT	CASSLATSGANTGELFF
TRBV11-3	TRBJ2-7	TRBD1	once	TGTGCCAGCAGCTTAGCCGGGACAGGGCCATCCGAGCAGTACTTC	CASSLAGTGPSEQYF
TRBV6-1	TRBJ1-1	.	.	TGTGCCAGCAGTGTGACAGAGAACACTGAAGCTTTCTTT	CASSVTENTEAFF
TRBV4-1	TRBJ2-2	TRBD2	.	TGCGCCAGCAGCCAAGGCCTTCTAGCGGGGGGGCTTACCGGGGAGCTGTTTTTT	CASSQGLLAGGLTGELFF
TRBV6-1	TRBJ1-1	.	.	TGTGCCAGCAGGGGTGGTGGGGCAGGGAACACTGAAGCTTTCTTT	CASRGGGAGNTEAFF
TRBV5-4	TRBJ2-1	.	.	TGTGCCAGCAGCTTGGACAGGGACCAATACAATGAGCAGTTCTTC	CASSLDRDQYNEQFF
TRBV19	TRBJ2-3	TRBD2	.	TGTGCCAGTAGTAAGGGACTAGCGGGAGTCGGGTCAGATACGCAGTATTTT	CASSKGLAGVGSDTQYF
TRBV27	TRBJ2-2	.	.	TGTGCCAGCACGGACACCGGGGAGCTGTTTTTT	CASTDTGELFF
TRBV7-2	TRBJ2-4	TRBD1	.	TGTGCCAGCAGCTTCGGGACAGGGATGCAAAACATTCAGTACTTC	CASSFGTGMQNIQYF
TRBV28	TRBJ1-5	TRBD1	.	TGTGCCAGCAGCCCGACCGACAGGGGAGTGGGAAGCAATCAGCCCCAGCATTTT	CASSPTDRGVGSNQPQHF
TRBV5-6	TRBJ1-1	.	.	TGTGCCAGCAGCCCGACCGTCATGGGAGAAGTGAGAACTGAAGCTTTCTTT	CASSPTVMGEVRTEAFF
TRBV30	TRBJ2-7	TRBD1	once	TGTGCCTGGAGTGTTGGGCAGGGGGCCTACGAGCAGTACTTC	CAWSVGQGAYEQYF
TRBV2	TRBJ1-2	.	.	TGTGCCAGCAGTGAAAGTCAGATCTATGGCTACACCTTC	CASSESQIYGYTF
TRBV28	TRBJ1-2	TRBD1	.	TGTGCCAGCAGCTTAGGGGGCAGGGGGATTAGCTATGGCTACACCTTC	CASSLGGRGISYGYTF
TRBV5-6	TRBJ2-1	TRBD1	.	TGTGCCAGCAGCCCCGGGACAGGGCTAAATGAGCAGTTCTTC	CASSPGTGLNEQFF
TRBV27	TRBJ2-7	TRBD1	once	TGTGCCAGCAGCCAATGGGGTTCCGGGACAGTTGCCTACGAGCAGTACTTC	CASSQWGSGTVAYEQYF
TRBV19	TRBJ2-3	.	.	TGTGCCAGTAGTGCCCGAGCGTCAGTAAATGCAGATACGCAGTATTTT	CASSARASVNADTQYF
TRBV25-1	TRBJ1-3	.	.	TGTGCCAGCAGTGAATTTGCAGGGTTGGTGTCTGGAAACACCATATATTTT	CASSEFAGLVSGNTIYF
TRBV18	TRBJ1-2	.	.	TGTGCCAGCTCCCCCGAGGGGGGGCCCACGGACACCTTC	CASSPEGGPTDTF
TRBV23-1	TRBJ1-2	TRBD1	.	TGCGCCAGCAGTAGGGGGCCAGGGGGCCGCATGCCTAATGGCTACACCTTC	CASSRGPGGRMPNGYTF
TRBV10-1	TRBJ2-3	.	.	TGCGCCAGCAGCGCACAGGGGGGGGGCGCAGATACGCAGTATTTT	CASSAQGGGADTQYF
TRBV7-2	TRBJ2-7	.	.	TGTGCCAGCAGCTTAGAGACAGGACCCTCCTACGAGCAGTACTTC	CASSLETGPSYEQYF
TRBV30	TRBJ2-5	.	once	TGTGCCTGGGGAGGGGGGGTCTGGCAGGAGACCCAGTACTTC	CAWGGGVWQETQYF
TRBV7-8	TRBJ2-7	.	.	TGTGCCAGCAGCCTTATTAGCATCACCTACGAGCAGTACTTC	CASSLISITYEQYF
TRBV7-2	TRBJ1-1	.	once	TGTGCCAGCAGCCAGGGGAGAGCTGAAGCTTTCTTT	CASSQGRAEAFF
TRBV4-3	TRBJ2-7	.	.	TGCGCCAGCAGCCAAGCGCCAGGGGCTTCCTACGAGCAGTACTTC	CASSQAPGASYEQYF
TRBV11-2	TRBJ2-7	.	.	TGTGCCAGCAGCTTAGGTGGGAGTAGCAACGAGCAGTACTTC	CASSLGGSSNEQYF
TRBV7-8	TRBJ2-5	.	.	TGTGCCAGCAGCTCCATAAGGGGTGTGAGAGAGACCCAGTACTTC	CASSSIRGVRETQYF
TRBV4-3	TRBJ2-6	TRBD1	once	TGCGCCAGCAGCCAAGAAGGAGGGACAGGCCGCTCTGGGGCCAACGTCCTGACTTTC	CASSQEGGTGRSGANVLTF
TRBV27	TRBJ2-5	TRBD2	.	TGTGCCAGCAGTTGGGGACTAGCGGGGGGACGAGAGACCCAGTACTTC	CASSWGLAGGRETQYF
TRBV7-9	TRBJ1-6	.	.	TGTTCCAGCAGCCCAGATAATTCACCCCTCCACTTT	CSSSPDNSPLHF
TRBV2	TRBJ2-7	TRBD1	once	TGTGCCAGCAGACGACAGGGGGGGGAGCAGTACTTC	CASRRQGGEQYF
TRBV7-9	TRBJ2-6	TRBD1	.	TGTGCCAGCAGCTCGCTCCGGGACAGGGTTCGTGGGGCCAACGTCCTGACTTTC	CASSSLRDRVRGANVLTF
TRBV4-1	TRBJ2-7	.	.	TGCGCCAGCAGCCAAGATCCCGCAGCGGACTCCTCCTACGAGCAGTACTTC	CASSQDPAADSSYEQYF
TRBV5-4	TRBJ2-1	TRBD2	.	TGTGCCAGCAGCTTGGCGGCTAGCGGCTACAATGAGCAGTTCTTC	CASSLAASGYNEQFF
TRBV6-6	TRBJ2-7	TRBD1	.	TGTGCCAGCAGTTACTCTGGACAGGGCTACGAGCAGTACTTC	CASSYSGQGYEQYF
TRBV15	TRBJ1-2	.	once	TGTGCCACCAGCGGAGCAGGGGACTATGGCTACACCTTC	CATSGAGDYGYTF
TRBV9	TRBJ2-2	.	.	TGTGCCAGCAGCGTAGACGGCAGGGTACGGCCCGGGGAGCTGTTTTTT	CASSVDGRVRPGELFF
TRBV5-1	TRBJ2-1	.	.	TGCGCCAGCAGCTTGGAATCAGTCTCCTACAATGAGCAGTTCTTC	CASSLESVSYNEQFF
TRBV5-6	TRBJ2-3	TRBD2	.	TGTGCCAGCGGACTAGCGGGGACAGATACGCAGTATTTT	CASGLAGTDTQYF
TRBV5-1	TRBJ1-3	.	.	TGCGCCAGCAGCTCTCGGACAGCATCTAGCTCTGGAAACACCATATATTTT	CASSSRTASSSGNTIYF